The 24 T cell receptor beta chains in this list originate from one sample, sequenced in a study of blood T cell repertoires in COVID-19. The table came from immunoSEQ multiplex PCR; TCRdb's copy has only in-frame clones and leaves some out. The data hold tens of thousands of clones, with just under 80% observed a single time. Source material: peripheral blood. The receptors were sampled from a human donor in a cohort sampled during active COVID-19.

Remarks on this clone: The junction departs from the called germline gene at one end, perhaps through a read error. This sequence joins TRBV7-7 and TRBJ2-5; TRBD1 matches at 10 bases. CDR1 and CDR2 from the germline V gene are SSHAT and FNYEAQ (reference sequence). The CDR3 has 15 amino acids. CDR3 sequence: CASSPTGGGGETQYF. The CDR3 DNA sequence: TGTGCTAGCAGCCCGACAGGGGGCGGGGGAGAGACCCAGTACTTC.

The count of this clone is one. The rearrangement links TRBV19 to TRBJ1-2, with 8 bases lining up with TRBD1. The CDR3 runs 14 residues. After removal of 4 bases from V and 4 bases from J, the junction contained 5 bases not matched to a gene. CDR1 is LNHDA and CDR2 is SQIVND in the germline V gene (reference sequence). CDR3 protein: CASSTRGRGYGYTF. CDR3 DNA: TGTGCCAGTAGTACCAGGGGGCGCGGCTATGGCTACACCTTC.

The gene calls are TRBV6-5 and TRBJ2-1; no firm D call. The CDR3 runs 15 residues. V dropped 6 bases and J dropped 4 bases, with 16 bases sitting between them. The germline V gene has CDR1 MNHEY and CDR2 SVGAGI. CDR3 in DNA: TGTGCCAGCAGAATGAGCGAGACGGCGTACAATGAGCAGTTCTTC. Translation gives CASRMSETAYNEQFF.

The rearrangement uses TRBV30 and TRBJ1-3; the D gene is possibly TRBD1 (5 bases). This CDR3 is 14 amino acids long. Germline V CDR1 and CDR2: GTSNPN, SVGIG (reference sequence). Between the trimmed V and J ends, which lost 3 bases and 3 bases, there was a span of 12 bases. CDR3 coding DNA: TGTGCCTGGAGAAACAGGCTGGGTGGAAACACCATATATTTT. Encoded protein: CAWRNRLGGNTIYF.

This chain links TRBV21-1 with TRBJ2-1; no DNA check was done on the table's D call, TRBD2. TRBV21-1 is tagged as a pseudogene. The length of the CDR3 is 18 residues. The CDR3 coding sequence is TGTGCCAGCAGCAAAGAGGTTAGCGGGAGTGAATCCTACAATGAGCAGTTCTTC. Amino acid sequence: CASSKEVSGSESYNEQFF.

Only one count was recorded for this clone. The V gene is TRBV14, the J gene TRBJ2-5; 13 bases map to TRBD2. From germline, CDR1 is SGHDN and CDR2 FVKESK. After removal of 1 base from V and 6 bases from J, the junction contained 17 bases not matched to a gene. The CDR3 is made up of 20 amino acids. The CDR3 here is CASSQGMGLAGRGTKQTQYF. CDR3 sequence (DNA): TGTGCCAGCAGCCAAGGGATGGGACTAGCGGGAAGGGGCACCAAGCAGACCCAGTACTTC.

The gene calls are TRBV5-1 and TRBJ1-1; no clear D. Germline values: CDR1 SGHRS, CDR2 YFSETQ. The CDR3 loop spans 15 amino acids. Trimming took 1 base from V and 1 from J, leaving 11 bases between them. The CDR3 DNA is TGCGCCAGCAGCTTGAATCAGGCTTCGAACACTGAAGCTTTCTTT. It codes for CASSLNQASNTEAFF.

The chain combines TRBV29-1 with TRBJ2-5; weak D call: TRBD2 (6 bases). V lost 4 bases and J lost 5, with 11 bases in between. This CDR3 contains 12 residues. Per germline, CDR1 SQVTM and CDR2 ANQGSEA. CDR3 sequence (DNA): TGCAGCGTTGTTTCGGGGAGGGAGACCCAGTACTTC. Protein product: CSVVSGRETQYF.

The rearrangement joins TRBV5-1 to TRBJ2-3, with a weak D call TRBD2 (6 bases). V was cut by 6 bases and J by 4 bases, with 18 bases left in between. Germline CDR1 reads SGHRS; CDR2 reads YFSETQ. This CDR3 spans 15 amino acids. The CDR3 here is CASTISGEAADTQYF. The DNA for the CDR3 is TGCGCCAGCACTATCTCGGGGGAGGCCGCAGATACGCAGTATTTT.

The CDR3 nucleotides are TGTGCCAGTAGTAAACCGGGACAGGGGTCCTACGAGCAGTACTTC. As protein: CASSKPGQGSYEQYF. The V and J genes are TRBV19 and TRBJ2-7, with 10 nucleotides matching TRBD1. CDR1 and CDR2 from the germline V gene are LNHDA and SQIVND (reference sequence). The CDR3 loop spans 15 amino acids. V shed 4 bases and J 1 base; nucleotides not matched to a gene: 4.

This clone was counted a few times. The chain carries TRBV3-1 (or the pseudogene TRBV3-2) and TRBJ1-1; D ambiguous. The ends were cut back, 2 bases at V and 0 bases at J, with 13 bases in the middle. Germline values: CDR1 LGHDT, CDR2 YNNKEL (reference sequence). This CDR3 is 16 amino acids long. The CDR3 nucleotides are TGTGCCAGCAGCCAAAATAACGGTGGTTTGAACACTGAAGCTTTCTTT. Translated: CASSQNNGGLNTEAFF.

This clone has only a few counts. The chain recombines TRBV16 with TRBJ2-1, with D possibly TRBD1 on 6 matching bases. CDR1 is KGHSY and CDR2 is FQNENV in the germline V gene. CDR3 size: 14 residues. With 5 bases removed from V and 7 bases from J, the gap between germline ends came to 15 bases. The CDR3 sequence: CASSFYRESNEQFF. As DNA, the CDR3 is TGTGCCAGCAGCTTTTACAGGGAATCTAATGAGCAGTTCTTC.

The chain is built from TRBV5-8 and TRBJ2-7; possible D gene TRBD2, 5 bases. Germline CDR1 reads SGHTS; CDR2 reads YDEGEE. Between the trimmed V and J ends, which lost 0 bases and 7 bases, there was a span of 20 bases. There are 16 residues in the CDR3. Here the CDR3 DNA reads TGTGCCAGCAGCTTGGGAGGGTTCGTCGTCGTCGGAGAGCAGTACTTC. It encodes CASSLGGFVVVGEQYF.

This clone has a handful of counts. CDR3 sequence reads: CATATGTGEQYF. CDR3 coding DNA: TGTGCCACCGCTACAGGGACGGGCGAGCAGTACTTC. The chain joins TRBV24-1 to TRBJ2-7, with D maybe TRBD1 (6 bases). Germline V lookup: CDR1 KGHDR, CDR2 SFDVKD. The CDR3 spans 12 residues. V was shortened by 9 bases and J by 6 bases, with 14 bases between the two germline ends.

CDR3 coding DNA: TGTGCCAGCAACCGGGACAGGGCTGATACGCAGTATTTT. It encodes CASNRDRADTQYF. The gene calls are TRBV2 and TRBJ2-3; 9 bases match TRBD1. The CDR3 loop spans 13 amino acids. The V and J ends lost 7 bases and 6 bases, in that order; junction bases with no gene match: 5. CDR1 is SNHLY and CDR2 is FYNNEI in the germline V gene.

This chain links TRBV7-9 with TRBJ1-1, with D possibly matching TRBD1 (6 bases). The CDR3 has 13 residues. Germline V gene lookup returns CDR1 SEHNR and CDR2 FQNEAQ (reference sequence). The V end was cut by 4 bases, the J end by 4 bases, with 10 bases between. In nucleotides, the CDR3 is TGTGCCAGCAGCTCCGGGACACTCACTGAAGCTTTCTTT. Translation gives CASSSGTLTEAFF.

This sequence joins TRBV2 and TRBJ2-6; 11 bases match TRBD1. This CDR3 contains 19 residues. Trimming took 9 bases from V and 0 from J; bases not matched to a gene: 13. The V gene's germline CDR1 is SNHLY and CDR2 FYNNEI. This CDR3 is CASWLGQGVKNSGANVLTF. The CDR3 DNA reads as TGTGCCAGTTGGCTGGGACAGGGGGTGAAGAACTCTGGGGCCAACGTCCTGACTTTC.

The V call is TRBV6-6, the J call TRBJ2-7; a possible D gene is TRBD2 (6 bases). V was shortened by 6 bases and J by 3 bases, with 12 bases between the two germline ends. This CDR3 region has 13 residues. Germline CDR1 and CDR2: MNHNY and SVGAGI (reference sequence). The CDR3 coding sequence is TGTGCCAGCAGCCGACTAGAATTCTACGAGCAGTACTTC. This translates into CASSRLEFYEQYF.

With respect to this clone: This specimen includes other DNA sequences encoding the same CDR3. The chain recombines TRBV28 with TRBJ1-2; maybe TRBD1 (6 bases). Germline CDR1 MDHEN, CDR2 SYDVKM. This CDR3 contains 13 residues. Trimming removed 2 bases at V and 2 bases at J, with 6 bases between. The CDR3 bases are TGTGCCAGCAGTTTAGGACAGAACTATGGCTACACCTTC. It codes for CASSLGQNYGYTF.

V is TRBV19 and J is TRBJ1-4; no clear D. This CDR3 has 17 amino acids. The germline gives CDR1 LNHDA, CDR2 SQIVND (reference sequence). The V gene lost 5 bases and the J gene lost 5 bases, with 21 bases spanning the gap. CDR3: CASSPGAAEPKNEKLFF. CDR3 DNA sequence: TGTGCCAGTAGTCCGGGAGCGGCGGAGCCGAAAAATGAAAAACTGTTTTTT. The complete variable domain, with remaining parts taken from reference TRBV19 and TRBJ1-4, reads DGGITQSPKYLFRKEGQNVTLSCEQNLNHDAMYWYRQDPGQGLRLIYYSQIVNDFQKGDIAEGYSVSREKKESFPLTVTSAQKNPTAFYLCASSPGAAEPKNEKLFFGSGTQLSVL.

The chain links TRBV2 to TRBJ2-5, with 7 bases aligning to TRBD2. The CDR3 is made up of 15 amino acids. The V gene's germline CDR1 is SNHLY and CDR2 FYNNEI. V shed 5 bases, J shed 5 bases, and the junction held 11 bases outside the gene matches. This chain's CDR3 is CASSPLLGGTETQYF. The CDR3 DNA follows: TGTGCCAGCAGTCCACTATTGGGGGGGACGGAGACCCAGTACTTC. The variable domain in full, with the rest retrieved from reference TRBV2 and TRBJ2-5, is EPEVTQTPSHQVTQMGQEVILRCVPISNHLYFYWYRQILGQKVEFLVSFYNNEISEKSEIFDDQFSVERPDGSNFTLKIRSTKLEDSAMYFCASSPLLGGTETQYFGPGTRLLVL.

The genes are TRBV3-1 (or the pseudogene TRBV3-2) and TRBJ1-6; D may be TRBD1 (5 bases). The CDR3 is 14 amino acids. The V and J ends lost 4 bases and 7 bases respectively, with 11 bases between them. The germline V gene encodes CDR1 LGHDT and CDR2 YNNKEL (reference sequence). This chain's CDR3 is CASSLGEGNSPLHF. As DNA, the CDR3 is TGTGCCAGCAGCCTAGGGGAAGGGAATTCACCCCTCCACTTT.

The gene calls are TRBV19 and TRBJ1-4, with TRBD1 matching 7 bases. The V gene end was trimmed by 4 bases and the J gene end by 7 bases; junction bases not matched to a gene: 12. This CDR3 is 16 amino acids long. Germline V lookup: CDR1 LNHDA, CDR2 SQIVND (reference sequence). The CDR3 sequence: CASSRQNRGFGEKLFF. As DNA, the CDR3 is TGTGCCAGTAGTAGGCAGAACAGGGGTTTCGGTGAAAAACTGTTTTTT.

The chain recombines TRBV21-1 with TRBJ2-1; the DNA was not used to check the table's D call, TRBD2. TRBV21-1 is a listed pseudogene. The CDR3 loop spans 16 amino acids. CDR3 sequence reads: CASSNYSGHSYNEQFF. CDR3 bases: TGTGCCAGCAGCAACTATAGCGGACACTCCTACAATGAGCAGTTCTTC.